One sample yielded the 18 T cell receptor beta chains listed below, sequenced in a study of cytomegalovirus exposure and HLA in healthy donors. Amplification used 60 Vbeta primers and 13 Jbeta primers. The table came from immunoSEQ multiplex PCR; TCRdb's copy has only in-frame clones and leaves some out. This sample has around 100,000 clones, with 70% found just once. The sequencing input was PBMCs. These receptors came from a man aged 40-50 years in good health and CMV-seropositive.

This clone was observed a handful of times. The CDR3 bases are TGTGCCAGCAGTTTCCAAGGGCGGGTTAACACTGAAGCTTTCTTT. Translation: CASSFQGRVNTEAFF. The chain has TRBV6-5 and TRBJ1-1; no definite D call. Germline V CDR1 and CDR2: MNHEY, SVGAGI. The CDR3 is 15 amino acids. The ends were cut back, 4 bases at V and 2 bases at J, with 14 bases in the middle.

This clone was observed once. The CDR3 region is CASNPGAGDLYEQYF. The CDR3 nucleotides are TGTGCCAGCAACCCAGGGGCGGGGGACCTCTACGAGCAGTACTTC. The chain employs TRBV27 and TRBJ2-7; TRBD2 might be the D (7 bases). This CDR3 comprises 15 residues. Germline lookup yields CDR1 MNHEY and CDR2 SMNVEV (reference sequence). V was shortened by 7 bases and J by 3 bases, with 19 bases between the two germline ends.

This clone showed up just once. The chain employs TRBV6-1 and TRBJ2-5, with D possibly being TRBD1 (6 bases). The ends were cut back, 6 bases at V and 1 base at J, with 12 bases in the middle. Looked up from germline, CDR1 is MNHNS and CDR2 is SASEGT. The CDR3 runs to 14 residues. CDR3 amino acids: CASRSTGSQETQYF. The DNA for the CDR3 is TGTGCCAGCAGATCCACAGGGTCCCAAGAGACCCAGTACTTC.

J is TRBJ1-4 and V is TRBV7-2; D is unresolved. This CDR3 has 14 residues. With 2 bases removed from V and 6 bases from J, the gap between germline ends came to 10 bases. From germline, CDR1 is SGHTA and CDR2 FQGNSA. CDR3 sequence reads: CASSLLTRDEKLFF. The CDR3 nucleotides are TGTGCCAGCAGCTTATTGACGCGGGATGAAAAACTGTTTTTT.

CDR3 region: CATSRDRREGSYEQYF. The CDR3 coding sequence is TGTGCCACCAGCAGAGATCGGCGGGAGGGTTCCTACGAGCAGTACTTC. The chain links TRBV15 to TRBJ2-7, with 9 bases matching TRBD2. Germline V gene data show CDR1 as LNHNV and CDR2 as YYDKDF (reference sequence). This CDR3 spans 16 amino acids. V was pared by 0 bases and J by 1 base, with 4 bases of the junction left unmatched. Variable domain in full (rest from reference TRBV15 and TRBJ2-7): DAMVIQNPRYQVTQFGKPVTLSCSQTLNHNVMYWYQQKSSQAPKLLFHYYDKDFNNEADTPDNFQSRRPNTSFCFLDIRSPGLGDTAMYLCATSRDRREGSYEQYFGPGTRLTVT.

The chain couples TRBV21-1 to TRBJ2-1; the table's D call TRBD2 went unverified against the DNA. TRBV21-1 is annotated as a pseudogene. The CDR3 spans 15 residues. Here the CDR3 reads CASSRLAGVQNEQFF. CDR3 sequence (DNA): TGTGCCAGCAGCCGACTAGCGGGAGTTCAGAATGAGCAGTTCTTC.

This chain links TRBV19 with TRBJ2-5; D not certain. V was clipped by 3 bases and J by 2 bases, with 10 bases between them. CDR3 length equals 14 residues. CDR1 LNHDA and CDR2 SQIVND come from the germline V gene (reference sequence). For the CDR3, the DNA is TGTGCCAGTAGTATTGGCCAGACTCAAGAGACCCAGTACTTC. This codes for CASSIGQTQETQYF.

This clone was seen only a few times. The chain uses TRBV29-1 and TRBJ2-7; 8 bases are shared with TRBD1. The CDR3 has 12 residues. V was pared by 8 bases and J by 2 bases, with 5 bases of the junction left unmatched. Germline values: CDR1 SQVTM, CDR2 ANQGSEA. This CDR3 reads CSTLTGAYEQYF. For the CDR3, the DNA is TGCAGCACCCTGACAGGGGCCTACGAGCAGTACTTC.

There are a few counts of this clone. The CDR3 is CASSYPTGLHV. CDR3 in DNA: TGTGCCAGCAGTTACCCGACAGGGCTGCACGTC. V gene TRBV6-1 combines with J gene TRBJ2-7, with 7 bases fitting TRBD1. The CDR3 has 11 residues. Germline V gives CDR1 MNHNS, CDR2 SASEGT.

V gene TRBV15 combines with J gene TRBJ2-5; TRBD1 agrees at 12 bases. Trimming took 3 bases from V and 5 from J; bases not matched to a gene: 10. Germline V gene lookup returns CDR1 LNHNV and CDR2 YYDKDF (reference sequence). The CDR3 runs 17 residues. CDR3 in amino acids: CATSSLTGTGGLETQYF. The CDR3 nucleotides are TGTGCCACCAGCAGTTTAACCGGGACAGGGGGCTTGGAGACCCAGTACTTC.

The chain is built from TRBV10-2 and TRBJ1-1; the match to TRBD1 covers 9 bases. V shed 4 bases, J shed 5 bases, and the junction held 5 bases outside the gene matches. The CDR3 extends over 14 amino acids. Germline V gives CDR1 WSHSY, CDR2 SAAADI. The CDR3 protein is CASSGTGVRTEAFF. As DNA, the CDR3 is TGCGCCAGCAGTGGGACAGGGGTACGGACTGAAGCTTTCTTT.

This rearrangement joins TRBV30 to TRBJ2-4, with no clear D. CDR1 and CDR2 (germline): GTSNPN, SVGIG (reference sequence). CDR3 length equals 12 residues. Trimming stripped 3 bases from V and 7 bases from J, with 10 bases between. The chain's CDR3 is CAWSRVLNIQYF. CDR3 DNA: TGTGCCTGGAGCCGAGTCTTGAACATTCAGTACTTC.

This clone came up a few times. The gene calls are TRBV6-6 and TRBJ2-7; TRBD2 agrees at 7 bases. This CDR3 is built from 12 residues. The germline CDR1 and CDR2 sequences are MNHNY and SVGAGI (reference sequence). The CDR3 here is CALGGRAYEQYF. DNA of the CDR3: TGTGCATTAGGAGGGAGGGCTTACGAGCAGTACTTC.

The chain is built from TRBV7-8 and TRBJ2-5, with 10 bases that match TRBD2. Unmatched junction bases numbered 0, after V lost 1 base and J lost 4 bases. This CDR3 is 14 amino acids long. Germline V gene data show CDR1 as SGHVS and CDR2 as FQNEAQ. The CDR3 loop is CASSLGLAGETQYF. As DNA, the CDR3 is TGTGCCAGCAGCTTAGGACTAGCGGGAGAGACCCAGTACTTC.

The rearrangement links TRBV13 to TRBJ1-6, with 12 bases aligning to TRBD1. The CDR3 is made up of 14 amino acids. CDR1 is PRHDT, CDR2 FYEKMQ, per germline (reference sequence). The V and J ends lost 3 bases and 10 bases, in that order; junction bases with no gene match: 1. The CDR3 nucleotides are TGTGCCAGCAGCTTCGGGACAGGGGGCTCACCCCTCCACTTT. This translates into CASSFGTGGSPLHF.

In its sample, this clone was seen a few times. The chain combines TRBV15 with TRBJ1-1, with D uncertain. There are 13 residues in the CDR3. Trimming shortened V by 1 base and J by 4 bases, and 7 bases separated the two germline ends. CDR1 LNHNV and CDR2 YYDKDF come from the germline V gene (reference sequence). The CDR3 region has the DNA TGTGCCACCAGCAGAGTAGAGGGCACTGAAGCTTTCTTT. Amino acid sequence: CATSRVEGTEAFF.

This clone came up once. CDR3 protein: CASSQLTNEQFF. CDR3 DNA: TGTGCCAGCAGCCAACTGACAAATGAGCAGTTCTTC. This sequence joins TRBV14 and TRBJ2-1; D remains unclear. Germline V CDR1 and CDR2: SGHDN, FVKESK. Between the trimmed V and J ends, which lost 2 bases and 7 bases, there was a span of 6 bases. The CDR3 covers 12 residues.

The chain recombines TRBV11-3 with TRBJ2-6; no reliable D call. V was trimmed by 5 bases and J by 1 base, leaving 6 bases between them. This CDR3 has 14 residues. Germline lookup yields CDR1 SGHNT and CDR2 YENEEA. CDR3 sequence (DNA): TGTGCCAGCAGCCCTTCGTCTGGGGCCAACGTCCTGACTTTC. This encodes CASSPSSGANVLTF.